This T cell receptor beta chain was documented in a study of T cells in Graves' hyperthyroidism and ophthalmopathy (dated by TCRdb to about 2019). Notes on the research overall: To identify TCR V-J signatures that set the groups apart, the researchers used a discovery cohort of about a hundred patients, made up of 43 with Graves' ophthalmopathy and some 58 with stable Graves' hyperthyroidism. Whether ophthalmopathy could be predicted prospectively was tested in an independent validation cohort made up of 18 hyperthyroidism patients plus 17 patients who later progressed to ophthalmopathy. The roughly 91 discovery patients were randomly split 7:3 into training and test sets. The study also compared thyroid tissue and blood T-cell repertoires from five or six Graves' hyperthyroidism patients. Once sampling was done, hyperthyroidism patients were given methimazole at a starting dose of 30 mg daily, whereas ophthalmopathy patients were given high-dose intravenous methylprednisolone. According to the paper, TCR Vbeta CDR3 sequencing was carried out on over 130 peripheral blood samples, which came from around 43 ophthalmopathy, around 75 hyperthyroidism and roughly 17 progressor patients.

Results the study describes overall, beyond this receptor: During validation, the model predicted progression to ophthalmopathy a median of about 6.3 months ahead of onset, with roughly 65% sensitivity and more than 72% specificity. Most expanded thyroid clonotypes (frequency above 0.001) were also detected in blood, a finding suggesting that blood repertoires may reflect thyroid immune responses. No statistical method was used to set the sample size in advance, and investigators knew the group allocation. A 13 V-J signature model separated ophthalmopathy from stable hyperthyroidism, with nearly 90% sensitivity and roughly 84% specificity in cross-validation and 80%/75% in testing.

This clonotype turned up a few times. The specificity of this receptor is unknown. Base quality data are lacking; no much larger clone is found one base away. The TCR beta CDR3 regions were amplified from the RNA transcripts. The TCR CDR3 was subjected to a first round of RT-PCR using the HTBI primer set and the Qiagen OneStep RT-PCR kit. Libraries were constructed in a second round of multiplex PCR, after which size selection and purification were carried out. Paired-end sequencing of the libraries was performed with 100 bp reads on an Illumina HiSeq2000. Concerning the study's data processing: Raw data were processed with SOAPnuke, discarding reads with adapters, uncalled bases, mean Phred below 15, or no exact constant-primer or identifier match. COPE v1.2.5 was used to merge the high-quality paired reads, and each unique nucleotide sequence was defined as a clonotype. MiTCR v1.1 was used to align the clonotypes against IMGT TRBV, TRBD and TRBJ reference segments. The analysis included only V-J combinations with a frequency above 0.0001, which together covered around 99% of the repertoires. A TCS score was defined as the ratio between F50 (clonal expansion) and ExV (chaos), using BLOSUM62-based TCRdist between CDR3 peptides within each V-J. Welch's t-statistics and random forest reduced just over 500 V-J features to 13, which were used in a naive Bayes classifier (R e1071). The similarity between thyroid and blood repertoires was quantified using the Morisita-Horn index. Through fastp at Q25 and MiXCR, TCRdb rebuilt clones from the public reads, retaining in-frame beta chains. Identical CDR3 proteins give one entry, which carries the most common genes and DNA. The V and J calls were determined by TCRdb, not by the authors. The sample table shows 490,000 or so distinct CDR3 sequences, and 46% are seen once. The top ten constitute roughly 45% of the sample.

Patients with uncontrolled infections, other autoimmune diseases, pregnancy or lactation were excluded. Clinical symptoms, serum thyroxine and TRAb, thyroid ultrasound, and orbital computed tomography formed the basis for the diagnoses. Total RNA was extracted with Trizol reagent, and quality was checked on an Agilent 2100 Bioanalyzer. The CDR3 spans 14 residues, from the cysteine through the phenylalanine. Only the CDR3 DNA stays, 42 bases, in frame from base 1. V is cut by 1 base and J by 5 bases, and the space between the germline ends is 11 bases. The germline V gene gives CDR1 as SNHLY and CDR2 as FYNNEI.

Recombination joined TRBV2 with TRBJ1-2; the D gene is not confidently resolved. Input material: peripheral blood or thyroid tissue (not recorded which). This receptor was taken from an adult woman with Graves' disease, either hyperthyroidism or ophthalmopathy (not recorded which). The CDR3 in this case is CASSEGQGFYGYTF. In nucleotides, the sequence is TGTGCCAGCAGTGAAGGTCAAGGGTTTTATGGCTACACCTTC. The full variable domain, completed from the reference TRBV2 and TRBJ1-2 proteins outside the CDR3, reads EPEVTQTPSHQVTQMGQEVILRCVPISNHLYFYWYRQILGQKVEFLVSFYNNEISEKSEIFDDQFSVERPDGSNFTLKIRSTKLEDSAMYFCASSEGQGFYGYTFGSGTRLTVV.